This T cell receptor beta chain was found in a study of vaccination and CD4 T cells after COVID-19. Study findings and constraints: Looking at convalescent patients, a median roughly 83% of reactive clones were present only post-vaccination.

Treatment defined: approximately 9-day PBMC culture with coronavirus spike peptide pools or control peptides (ViraFEST assay). The Oncomine TCR Beta short-read assay generated sequence data from the DNA of cultured CD4+ T cells. MiXCR, run by TCRdb on the PCR reads, gives a single entry per CDR3 protein. The sample carries about 20,000 distinct CDR3 sequences, just under 30% recorded once. CDR3 length equals 12 residues. Trimming removed 6 bases at V and 11 bases at J, with 16 bases between. With regard to this clonotype: Its specificity is not known.

The sequence derives from a human donor with COVID-19. Sequenced input: cultured CD4+ T cells from blood. The chain recombines TRBV12-3 or TRBV12-4 with TRBJ1-1; D is ambiguous. CDR3 DNA: TGTGCCAGCAGCCCCCAGAGGACCAACGCTTTCTTT. This sequence encodes CASSPQRTNAFF.